This T cell receptor (beta chain) was captured in a study of OX40 agonist ivuxolimab in advanced cancers. Study-wide background: At 65% to 85% male, the cohort had a mean age of roughly 60 years, ranging from roughly 23 to 80.

Produced via immunoSEQ multiplex PCR; TCRdb's table is partial and in-frame only. The data show under 25,000 clones, roughly 84% seen once. Notes on this clone: Its antigen is not identified.

General study points: Average numbers of expanded clones were greater in CD8+ T cells than in CD4+.

Individuals having autoimmune disease history or systemic immunosuppression were not enrolled. The sequence was collected from an adult with an advanced solid tumor such as melanoma, head and neck, liver or kidney cancer. The sequences come from CD4+ or CD8+ T cells sorted from blood, collected in a trial of the OX40 agonist ivuxolimab.

CDR3 sequence: CASSFGRGEEKLFF. CDR3 DNA: TGCGCCAGCAGCTTCGGCAGGGGTGAGGAAAAACTGTTTTTT. V and J are TRBV5-1 and TRBJ1-4; TRBD1 is a possible D gene (6 bases). Germline V gives CDR1 SGHRS, CDR2 YFSETQ. The germline V and J ends were trimmed by 2 bases and 8 bases, with 13 bases remaining between them. The CDR3 extends over 14 amino acids.